A single sample is the source of the 7 T cell receptor beta chains below, sequenced in a study of OX40 agonist ivuxolimab in advanced cancers. Profiled with immunoSEQ multiplex PCR; TCRdb holds only in-frame clones, not every one. This table has about 75,000 clones, around 84% appearing once. Sequences were derived from CD4+ or CD8+ T cells sorted from blood, sampled in a trial of the OX40 agonist ivuxolimab. The receptor set was obtained from an adult with an advanced solid tumor such as melanoma, head and neck, liver or kidney cancer.

The chain links TRBV27 to TRBJ2-7; D is unresolved. Trimming left V 4 bases short and J 3 bases short, with 7 bases between. This CDR3 has 12 residues. CDR1 and CDR2 (germline): MNHEY, SMNVEV (reference sequence). Here the CDR3 DNA reads TGTGCCAGCAGTTCGACGTTCTACGAGCAGTACTTC. Residues: CASSSTFYEQYF.

This clone is deemed medium-sized (0.01 to 0.1%). The chain couples TRBV28 to TRBJ1-5; tentatively, D is TRBD1 (5 bases). V lost 2 bases and J 9 bases, leaving 8 bases between the germline ends. There are 12 residues in the CDR3. From germline, CDR1 is MDHEN and CDR2 SYDVKM. CDR3 sequence (DNA): TGTGCCAGCAGTTTAGAGGGGAGGCCCCAGCATTTT. Residues: CASSLEGRPQHF.

V gene TRBV6-5 combines with J gene TRBJ2-2, with a possible D match to TRBD2 (6 bases). CDR1 and CDR2 (germline): MNHEY, SVGAGI. The CDR3 loop spans 13 amino acids. Trimming stripped 5 bases from V and 5 bases from J, with 9 bases between. Written as DNA, the CDR3 is TGTGCCAGCAGTGGGGGGTCAACCGGGGAGCTGTTTTTT. This gives the protein CASSGGSTGELFF.

The chain employs TRBV21-1 and TRBJ2-5; TRBD2 was called by the table and not checked on the DNA. TRBV21-1 is described as a pseudogene. CDR3 size: 17 residues. CDR3 amino acids: CASSKTREGRDQETQYF. The CDR3 bases are TGTGCCAGCAGCAAAACGAGGGAGGGCCGGGACCAAGAGACCCAGTACTTC.

This chain links TRBV19 with TRBJ1-4; the D is unclear. V was trimmed by 5 bases and J by 10 bases, leaving 8 bases between them. Germline V gives CDR1 LNHDA, CDR2 SQIVND (reference sequence). The CDR3 consists of 11 residues. CDR3 in amino acids: CASSEASKLFF. CDR3 sequence (DNA): TGTGCCAGTAGTGAGGCGTCAAAACTGTTTTTT.

CDR3 residues: CASSQQGLGETQYF. The CDR3 nucleotides are TGTGCCAGCAGCCAACAGGGGTTGGGAGAGACCCAGTACTTC. The chain is built from TRBV5-4 and TRBJ2-5, with TRBD1 matching over 7 bases. CDR1 SGHNT and CDR2 YYREEE come from the germline V gene (reference sequence). V gave up 4 bases and J gave up 4 bases; unmatched junction bases: 7. This CDR3 contains 14 residues.

The chain has TRBV2 and TRBJ2-7; 10 nucleotides match TRBD1. The CDR3 spans 15 residues. V shed 3 bases and J 6 bases; nucleotides not matched to a gene: 8. CDR1 and CDR2 (germline): SNHLY, FYNNEI. As DNA, the CDR3 is TGTGCCAGCAGTGACCCTAGGGACAGGGGCTCCGAGCAGTACTTC. Its protein product is CASSDPRDRGSEQYF.